The 23 T cell receptor beta chains in this list originate from one sample, sequenced in a study of post-analysis software for immune sequencing data. Study observations and caveats: Controls had lower frequencies than patients of about 5 TRBV segments, which included TRBV5-6, TRBV5-1 and TRBV20-1.

Unique molecular identifiers tagged the TCR beta cDNA libraries. TCRdb recomputed calls from the PCR reads with MiXCR, one row per CDR3 protein. The sample records 740,000 or so distinct CDR3 sequences, roughly 50% being singletons. Which antigens these TCRs recognize remains unknown. What was sequenced was blood. All receptors come from a girl between 10 and 17 years old with multiple sclerosis.

This clonotype was found a few times. J is TRBJ2-5 and V is TRBV20-1, with TRBD2 identical over 8 bases. Germline trimming cut 6 bases from V and 0 bases from J; bases unmatched to any gene: 9. Germline-derived CDR1 and CDR2 are DFQATT and SNEGSKA (reference sequence). The CDR3 contains 15 residues. The CDR3 is CSARRAGGNQETQYF. The CDR3 coding sequence is TGCAGTGCAAGACGGGCGGGGGGCAACCAAGAGACCCAGTACTTC.

This chain links TRBV15 with TRBJ1-2; no firm D call. Trimming left V 0 bases short and J 4 bases short, with 12 bases between. Per the germline V gene, CDR1 is LNHNV and CDR2 is YYDKDF (reference sequence). The CDR3 has 15 residues. The CDR3 spells CATSRDQERVYGYTF. The DNA of the CDR3 is TGTGCCACCAGCAGAGATCAAGAGCGAGTCTATGGCTACACCTTC. Together with reference TRBV15 and TRBJ1-2, the CDR3 gives the full variable domain: DAMVIQNPRYQVTQFGKPVTLSCSQTLNHNVMYWYQQKSSQAPKLLFHYYDKDFNNEADTPDNFQSRRPNTSFCFLDIRSPGLGDTAMYLCATSRDQERVYGYTFGSGTRLTVV.

The chain has TRBV14 and TRBJ2-7; the D gene is possibly TRBD1 (5 bases). CDR1 SGHDN and CDR2 FVKESK come from the germline V gene. V lost 1 base and J lost 7, with 20 bases in between. CDR3 length: 16 residues. CDR3 region: CASSQGSRGRSEEQYF. DNA of the CDR3: TGTGCCAGCAGCCAAGGAAGTAGGGGCAGGAGTGAAGAGCAGTACTTC. The full variable domain, in which reference TRBV14 and TRBJ2-7 provide the parts outside the CDR3, is EAGVTQFPSHSVIEKGQTVTLRCDPISGHDNLYWYRRVMGKEIKFLLHFVKESKQDESGMPNNRFLAERTGGTYSTLKVQPAELEDSGVYFCASSQGSRGRSEEQYFGPGTRLTVT.

This chain uses TRBV5-5 with TRBJ2-6; D is unresolved. The CDR3 loop spans 16 amino acids. Germline CDR1 is SGHKS and CDR2 is YYEKEE (reference sequence). With 0 bases removed from V and 0 bases from J, the gap between germline ends came to 7 bases. The CDR3 here is CASSLVVGSGANVLTF. CDR3 sequence (DNA): TGTGCCAGCAGCTTGGTGGTTGGCTCTGGGGCCAACGTCCTGACTTTC. The full variable domain, rest sourced from reference TRBV5-5 and TRBJ2-6, is DAGVTQSPTHLIKTRGQQVTLRCSPISGHKSVSWYQQVLGQGPQFIFQYYEKEERGRGNFPDRFSARQFPNYSSELNVNALLLGDSALYLCASSLVVGSGANVLTFGAGSRLTVL.

This clonotype has just a few counts. V usage is TRBV29-1 and J usage is TRBJ2-3; D could derive from TRBD1 or TRBD2 (5 bases each). The CDR3 is 13 amino acids. Between the trimmed V and J ends, which lost 8 bases and 7 bases, there was a span of 19 bases. Per germline, CDR1 SQVTM and CDR2 ANQGSEA. The CDR3 here is CSLIGDGDYTQYF. CDR3 sequence (DNA): TGCAGCCTAATCGGGGACGGAGACTATACGCAGTATTTT.

This clonotype has more than one count but fewer than ten. This chain uses TRBV10-3 with TRBJ2-3, with a weak D call TRBD2 (5 bases). Trimming stripped 3 bases from V and 1 base from J, with 11 bases between. Germline V gene data show CDR1 as ENHRY and CDR2 as SYGVKD. This CDR3 comprises 15 residues. CDR3 coding DNA: TGTGCCATCAGTGAACAAGGGAGAGGCACAGATACGCAGTATTTT. It is translated as CAISEQGRGTDTQYF.

This chain connects TRBV7-9 to TRBJ2-4; 7 bases match TRBD1. The last part of the DNA fits TRBJ2-7 better; the J call may be wrong. Germline CDR1 and CDR2: SEHNR and FQNEAQ (reference sequence). This CDR3 comprises 16 residues. CDR3 bases: TGTGCCAGCAGTTTCCGTCAGTACAGGGGTGGGAACGAGCAGTACTTC. It encodes CASSFRQYRGGNEQYF.

V is TRBV29-1 and J is TRBJ2-3; TRBD2 agrees at 10 bases. The germline CDR1 and CDR2 sequences are SQVTM and ANQGSEA. Unmatched junction bases numbered 9, after V lost 7 bases and J lost 2 bases. This CDR3 spans 15 amino acids. The CDR3 reads CSGGRTSGNTDTQYF. In nucleotides, the CDR3 is TGCAGCGGCGGTCGGACTAGCGGAAACACAGATACGCAGTATTTT.

A few counts support this clonotype. This chain links TRBV29-1 with TRBJ2-7; D is perhaps TRBD2 (7 bases). The CDR3 loop spans 14 amino acids. The germline V gene encodes CDR1 SQVTM and CDR2 ANQGSEA. Trimming removed 4 bases at V and 2 bases at J, with 15 bases between. DNA of the CDR3: TGCAGCGTTGGGGGGGCGGGGGCCGCCTACGAGCAGTACTTC. Translation gives CSVGGAGAAYEQYF.

This clonotype was seen a few times. Its ends do not fully match the called genes, so a read error is possible. V and J are TRBV4-1 and TRBJ2-7, with a weak D call TRBD1 (5 bases). This CDR3 has 14 amino acids. Germline V gene sequence: CDR1 MGHRA, CDR2 YSYEKL. CDR3 sequence: CASRQQVSYYEQYF. Here the CDR3 DNA reads TGCGCCAGCCGCCAACAGGTCTCATACTACGAGCAGTACTTC.

In its sample, this clonotype was seen a few times. The CDR3 DNA sequence: TGTGCCAGTCGGACAGGGGGGTCCAATCAGCCCCAGCATTTT. This encodes CASRTGGSNQPQHF. This chain links TRBV7-2 with TRBJ1-5; 10 nucleotides line up with TRBD1. The CDR3 is 14 residues long. Germline CDR1 and CDR2: SGHTA and FQGNSA. J gave up 3 bases and V 9 bases, and 5 bases lay outside the gene matches.

The chain couples TRBV20-1 to TRBJ2-4, with TRBD1 identical over 8 bases. The V segment lost 2 bases and the J segment 0 bases; nucleotides outside the gene matches: 18. Germline V CDR1 and CDR2: DFQATT, SNEGSKA (reference sequence). The CDR3 loop spans 20 amino acids. The CDR3 reads CSARYTSPGTGSLAKNIQYF. DNA for the CDR3: TGCAGTGCTAGATACACTTCGCCCGGGACAGGATCCTTAGCCAAAAACATTCAGTACTTC.

This clonotype was recorded a few times. The rearrangement joins TRBV20-1 to TRBJ2-3, with D uncertain. The CDR3 is made up of 17 amino acids. V was trimmed by 0 bases and J by 0 bases, leaving 16 bases between them. Germline V lookup: CDR1 DFQATT, CDR2 SNEGSKA (reference sequence). CDR3 DNA: TGCAGTGCTAGAGATGTTAGAGGCGGCTCTAGCACAGATACGCAGTATTTT. Its protein is CSARDVRGGSSTDTQYF.

This clonotype showed up just a few times. This chain links TRBV7-2 with TRBJ2-1; D gene uncertain. V was shortened by 1 base and J by 0 bases, with 10 bases between the two germline ends. The CDR3 is made up of 16 amino acids. Germline assignment: CDR1 SGHTA and CDR2 FQGNSA. In DNA, the CDR3 is TGTGCCAGCAGCTTAGTGGCCATGAGCTCCTACAATGAGCAGTTCTTC. As protein: CASSLVAMSSYNEQFF.

V is TRBV9 and J is TRBJ2-6; D is undetermined. Per the germline V gene, CDR1 is SGDLS and CDR2 is YYNGEE. Trimming shortened V by 0 bases and J by 0 bases, and 10 bases separated the two germline ends. CDR3 length: 17 amino acids. DNA of the CDR3: TGTGCCAGCAGCGTAGGAGACACCTTCTCTGGGGCCAACGTCCTGACTTTC. Its translation is CASSVGDTFSGANVLTF.

Written as DNA, the CDR3 is TGTGCCAGCGGTGGAGGAAGACAGGGGGTACACAATGAGCAGTTCTTC. Translated, it gives CASGGGRQGVHNEQFF. V gene TRBV6-6 combines with J gene TRBJ2-1, with TRBD1 matching over 9 bases. V was clipped by 8 bases and J by 5 bases; unmatched bases: 13. CDR1 MNHNY and CDR2 SVGAGI come from the germline V gene (reference sequence). This CDR3 is built from 16 residues.

At least ten counts were recorded for this clonotype. Relative to the germline gene, one junction end is altered; a read error may explain this. V is TRBV5-1 and J is TRBJ2-7; TRBD1 matches at 9 bases. The CDR3 is made up of 15 amino acids. Germline lookup yields CDR1 SGHRS and CDR2 YFSETQ. CDR3 loop: CASSLAGTGTYEQYF. The CDR3 region has the DNA TGTGCCAGCAGCTTGGCCGGGACAGGGACCTACGAGCAGTACTTC.

The chain is built from TRBV12-3 or TRBV12-4 and TRBJ2-1; D gene unclear. The CDR3 has 13 residues. Trimming removed 3 bases at V and 7 bases at J, with 10 bases between. The CDR3 DNA sequence: TGTGCCAGCAGTTTGAAAGGGCGTAATGAGCAGTTCTTC. Amino acids: CASSLKGRNEQFF.

There are a few counts of this clonotype. The genes are TRBV5-6 and TRBJ2-7; a weak D match, TRBD1 (6 bases). Germline V lookup: CDR1 SGHDT, CDR2 YYEEEE. The CDR3 has 13 residues. The V end lost 3 bases, the J end lost 6 bases, and 13 bases lay between the germline ends. Here the CDR3 reads CASSSAGVGEQYF. The CDR3 DNA reads TGTGCCAGCAGCTCCGCAGGGGTCGGCGAGCAGTACTTC.

The rearrangement links TRBV14 to TRBJ2-7; TRBD2 might be the D (6 bases). V lost 2 bases to trimming and J lost 1 base, with 15 bases between them. From germline, CDR1 is SGHDN and CDR2 FVKESK. CDR3 length: 16 amino acids. CDR3 protein: CASSQPASGVSYEQYF. CDR3 coding DNA: TGTGCCAGCAGCCAACCCGCCTCGGGGGTGTCCTACGAGCAGTACTTC.

J is TRBJ2-6 and V is TRBV12-5; D uncertain. The CDR3 is made up of 19 amino acids. CDR1 is LGHNT, CDR2 FRNRAP, per germline. V was pared by 0 bases and J by 0 bases, with 15 bases between. Here the CDR3 reads CASGLVLLDSTSGANVLTF. The CDR3 coding sequence is TGTGCTAGTGGTTTGGTACTCCTTGACTCCACCTCTGGGGCCAACGTCCTGACTTTC.

The CDR3 reads CASSILGTSGFNEQFF. The CDR3 nucleotides are TGCGCCAGCAGCATCCTCGGGACTAGCGGGTTCAATGAGCAGTTCTTC. The J gene is TRBJ2-1, the V gene TRBV4-1, with 12 bases aligning to TRBD2. Germline values: CDR1 MGHRA, CDR2 YSYEKL. This CDR3 region has 16 residues. Trimming removed 5 bases from V and 6 bases from J; junction bases left unmatched: 8.

The chain combines TRBV7-9 with TRBJ1-2, with unresolved D. With 2 bases removed from V and 0 bases from J, the gap between germline ends came to 10 bases. Germline V gene lookup returns CDR1 SEHNR and CDR2 FQNEAQ (reference sequence). CDR3 length: 15 residues. CDR3 in amino acids: CASSLWQLANYGYTF. The CDR3 nucleotides read TGTGCCAGCAGCTTATGGCAGTTAGCTAACTATGGCTACACCTTC.